These 17 T cell receptor beta chains share one sample of origin, sequenced in a study of graft-versus-host responses after intestinal transplantation. Profiled with immunoSEQ multiplex PCR; TCRdb holds only in-frame clones, not every one. The data show about 29,000 clones, about 85% seen once. The source material was PBMCs, sampled about 450 days after intestinal transplantation. The receptors were gathered from a human patient who received an intestinal transplant, so some T cells may come from the graft donor.

V usage is TRBV7-3 and J usage is TRBJ2-3; 8 bases map to TRBD2. This CDR3 region has 17 residues. Trimming took 2 bases from V and 6 from J; bases not matched to a gene: 13. Germline assignment: CDR1 SGHTA and CDR2 FQGTGA. The CDR3: CASSLDPSGLLPDTQYF. The DNA for the CDR3 is TGTGCCAGCAGCTTAGATCCTAGCGGGCTACTACCGGATACGCAGTATTTT.

The chain is built from TRBV2 and TRBJ1-5; 8 positions match TRBD1. CDR3 length: 14 amino acids. Germline CDR1 and CDR2: SNHLY and FYNNEI. V lost 6 bases, J lost 5 bases, and 6 bases stayed unmatched. CDR3 sequence reads: CASSPDRGDQPQHF. In DNA, the CDR3 is TGTGCCAGCAGCCCCGACAGGGGCGATCAGCCCCAGCATTTT. The full variable domain, in which reference TRBV2 and TRBJ1-5 provide the parts outside the CDR3, is EPEVTQTPSHQVTQMGQEVILRCVPISNHLYFYWYRQILGQKVEFLVSFYNNEISEKSEIFDDQFSVERPDGSNFTLKIRSTKLEDSAMYFCASSPDRGDQPQHFGDGTRLSIL.

The V and J genes are TRBV5-4 and TRBJ2-6; D is uncertain. V was shortened by 0 bases and J by 2 bases, with 6 bases between the two germline ends. The CDR3 spans 15 residues. CDR1 and CDR2 (germline): SGHNT, YYREEE (reference sequence). CDR3 in DNA: TGTGCCAGCAGCTTGGCAAGGGCTGGGGCCAACGTCCTGACTTTC. It is translated as CASSLARAGANVLTF.

The chain joins TRBV7-9 to TRBJ1-6; the D gene is possibly TRBD1 (5 bases). V was trimmed by 5 bases and J by 3 bases, leaving 11 bases between them. This CDR3 is 15 amino acids long. Germline-derived CDR1 and CDR2 are SEHNR and FQNEAQ (reference sequence). The CDR3: CASSQSGGYNSPLHF. CDR3 DNA: TGTGCCAGCAGCCAATCCGGGGGCTATAATTCACCCCTCCACTTT.

The rearrangement links TRBV7-8 to TRBJ1-2; 8 nucleotides align to TRBD1. Germline CDR1 is SGHVS and CDR2 is FQNEAQ. The CDR3 length is 15 residues. With 5 bases clipped from V and 3 bases from J, the junction kept 8 bases outside the gene matches. The CDR3 loop is CASSPGTGPYYGYTF. DNA of the CDR3: TGTGCCAGCAGCCCGGGGACAGGACCTTACTATGGCTACACCTTC.

The chain links TRBV2 to TRBJ2-5; weak D call: TRBD1 (6 bases). The CDR3 is 15 residues long. Per the germline V gene, CDR1 is SNHLY and CDR2 is FYNNEI. The ends were cut back, 8 bases at V and 1 base at J, with 17 bases in the middle. This chain's CDR3 is CASAGTPNRQETQYF. The CDR3 nucleotides read TGTGCCAGCGCCGGGACACCAAACCGCCAAGAGACCCAGTACTTC.

J is TRBJ1-3 and V is TRBV14; TRBD1 aligns across 7 bases. This CDR3 spans 13 amino acids. Per germline, CDR1 SGHDN and CDR2 FVKESK. The ends lost 7 bases at V and 2 bases at J; junction bases unmatched: 2. CDR3 region: CASKRGPGNTIYF. The CDR3 DNA sequence: TGTGCCAGCAAGAGGGGGCCTGGAAACACCATATATTTT. Full variable domain (remainder filled in from reference TRBV14 and TRBJ1-3): EAGVTQFPSHSVIEKGQTVTLRCDPISGHDNLYWYRRVMGKEIKFLLHFVKESKQDESGMPNNRFLAERTGGTYSTLKVQPAELEDSGVYFCASKRGPGNTIYFGEGSWLTVV.

J is TRBJ1-5 and V is TRBV27, with D unresolved. V was pared by 6 bases and J by 1 base, with 4 bases between. The CDR3 spans 12 residues. Germline values: CDR1 MNHEY, CDR2 SMNVEV (reference sequence). The CDR3 here is CASRGSNQPQHF. The CDR3 DNA is TGTGCCAGCAGGGGAAGCAATCAGCCCCAGCATTTT.

This chain joins TRBV7-2 and TRBJ1-2, with a weak D call TRBD1 (6 bases). The CDR3 is 15 residues long. The V end was cut by 2 bases, the J end by 5 bases, with 15 bases between. Germline V lookup: CDR1 SGHTA, CDR2 FQGNSA. CDR3 protein: CASSLTTGNLYGYTF. The DNA for the CDR3 is TGTGCCAGCAGCTTAACTACAGGGAATTTGTATGGCTACACCTTC.

The chain carries TRBV23-1 and TRBJ2-7, with 7 bases that match TRBD1. TRBV23-1 is recorded as an ORF, its role being uncertain. V lost 3 bases to trimming and J lost 3 bases; unmatched junction nucleotides: 11. This CDR3 contains 16 residues. The CDR3 coding sequence is TGCGCCAGCAGTCAGCGCTCCGGGACAGAAGTCTACGAGCAGTACTTC. Its translation is CASSQRSGTEVYEQYF.

On this clone itself: The same CDR3 arises from other DNA sequences in this sample as well. The chain combines TRBV5-4 with TRBJ2-5; D is possibly TRBD1 (6 bases). This CDR3 contains 13 residues. V lost 2 bases and J lost 2, with 7 bases in between. In germline, CDR1 is SGHNT, CDR2 YYREEE (reference sequence). The CDR3 DNA reads TGTGCCAGCAGCTTAGGACAGCAAGAGACCCAGTACTTC. Protein: CASSLGQQETQYF.

The chain employs TRBV25-1 and TRBJ2-7; D is perhaps TRBD1 (6 bases). This CDR3 comprises 14 residues. V was shortened by 1 base and J by 2 bases, with 9 bases between the two germline ends. CDR1 and CDR2 from the germline V gene are MGHDK and SYGVNS. The CDR3 reads CASSELWDTYEQYF. Written as DNA, the CDR3 is TGTGCCAGCAGTGAATTGTGGGACACCTACGAGCAGTACTTC.

This clone has a single count. The genes are TRBV28 and TRBJ1-1; D is possibly TRBD1 (5 bases). Trimming pared 4 bases from V and 11 bases from J, leaving 17 bases between. The CDR3 totals 13 residues. Looked up from germline, CDR1 is MDHEN and CDR2 is SYDVKM. In nucleotides, the CDR3 is TGTGCCAGCAGTTGGGGGACTCCACCATCGGCTTTCTTT. Encoded protein: CASSWGTPPSAFF.

This clone appeared once. This sequence joins TRBV29-1 and TRBJ2-7; no reliable D call. CDR3 length equals 10 residues. Looked up from germline, CDR1 is SQVTM and CDR2 is ANQGSEA. V lost 0 bases, J lost 5 bases, and 2 bases lay in between. The CDR3 nucleotides are TGCAGCGTTGAAGACGACGAGCAGTACTTC. Its protein product is CSVEDDEQYF.

CDR3: CASSQDRSLYTF. Here the CDR3 DNA reads TGTGCCAGCTCTCAGGACAGGAGCCTCTACACCTTC. V gene TRBV18 combines with J gene TRBJ1-2; TRBD1 matches 7 bases. The CDR3 has 12 amino acids. Germline V CDR1 and CDR2: KGHSH, LQKENI. After removal of 6 bases from V and 10 bases from J, the junction contained 8 bases not matched to a gene.

This clone was seen just once. V is TRBV19 and J is TRBJ1-1; D is undetermined. Looked up from germline, CDR1 is LNHDA and CDR2 is SQIVND (reference sequence). The CDR3 is made up of 14 amino acids. Trimming stripped 0 bases from V and 1 base from J, with 6 bases between. The CDR3 region has the DNA TGTGCCAGTAGTATAGATTACAGGAACACTGAAGCTTTCTTT. Translated: CASSIDYRNTEAFF.

The chain is built from TRBV10-3 and TRBJ2-2; 10 bases match TRBD1. The V gene's germline CDR1 is ENHRY and CDR2 SYGVKD. The CDR3 covers 16 residues. After removal of 9 bases from V and 6 bases from J, the junction contained 13 bases not matched to a gene. CDR3 in amino acids: CAMRDRGVTRAGELFF. CDR3 in DNA: TGTGCCATGCGGGACAGGGGAGTTACGCGGGCCGGGGAGCTGTTTTTT.